The clone carrying this T cell receptor (beta chain) occurred a few times. Its antigen is unidentified. The entry originates in a study of vaccination and CD4 T cells after COVID-19. Regarding treatment: roughly 10-day PBMC culture with coronavirus spike peptide pools or control peptides (ViraFEST assay). CDR3 length: 17 amino acids. V was cut by 0 bases and J by 1 base, with 14 bases left in between. The germline V gene encodes CDR1 KGHDR and CDR2 SFDVKD. An Oncomine TCR Beta short-read assay was used to sequence the DNA from cultured CD4+ T cells. In TCRdb, the PCR reads were re-called with MiXCR into one record per CDR3 protein. The sample records 15,000 to 20,000 distinct CDR3 sequences, 78% being singletons.

Sequences were derived from CD4+ T cells from blood, cultured in vitro, sampled after SARS-CoV-2 vaccination. This TCR was sampled from a human donor who received a COVID-19 vaccine. The chain is built from TRBV24-1 and TRBJ2-5; D is perhaps TRBD1 (5 bases). Here the CDR3 reads CATSDLPQGKVQETQYF. CDR3 sequence (DNA): TGTGCCACCAGTGATTTGCCGCAGGGCAAAGTCCAAGAGACCCAGTACTTC.